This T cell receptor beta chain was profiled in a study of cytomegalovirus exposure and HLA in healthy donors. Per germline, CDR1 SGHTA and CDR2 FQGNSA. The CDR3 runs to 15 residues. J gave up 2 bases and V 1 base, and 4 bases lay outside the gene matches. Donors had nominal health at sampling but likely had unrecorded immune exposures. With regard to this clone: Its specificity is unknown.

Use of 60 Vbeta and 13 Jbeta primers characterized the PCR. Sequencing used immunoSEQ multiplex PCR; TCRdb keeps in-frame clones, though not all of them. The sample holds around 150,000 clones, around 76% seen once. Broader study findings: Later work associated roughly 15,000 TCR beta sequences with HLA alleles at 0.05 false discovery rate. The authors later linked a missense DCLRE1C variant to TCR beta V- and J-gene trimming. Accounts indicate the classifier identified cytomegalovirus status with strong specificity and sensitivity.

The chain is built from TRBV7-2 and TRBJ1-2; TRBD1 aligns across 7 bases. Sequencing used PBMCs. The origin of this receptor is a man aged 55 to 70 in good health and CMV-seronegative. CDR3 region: CASSLDRGANYGYTF. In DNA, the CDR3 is TGTGCCAGCAGCTTAGACAGGGGCGCAAACTATGGCTACACCTTC.